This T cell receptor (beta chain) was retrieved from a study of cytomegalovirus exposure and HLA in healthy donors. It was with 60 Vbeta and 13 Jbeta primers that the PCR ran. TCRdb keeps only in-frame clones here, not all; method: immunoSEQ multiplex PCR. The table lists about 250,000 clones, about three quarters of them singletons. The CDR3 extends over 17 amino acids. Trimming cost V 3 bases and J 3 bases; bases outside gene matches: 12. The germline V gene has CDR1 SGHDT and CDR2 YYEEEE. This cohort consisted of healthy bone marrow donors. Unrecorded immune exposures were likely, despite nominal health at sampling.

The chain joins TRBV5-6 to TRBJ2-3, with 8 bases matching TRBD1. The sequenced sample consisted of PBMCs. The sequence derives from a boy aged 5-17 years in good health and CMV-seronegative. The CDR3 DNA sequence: TGTGCCAGCAGCTCAACCCTATACAGGGGGAGGACAGATACGCAGTATTTT. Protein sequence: CASSSTLYRGRTDTQYF.